The 31 T cell receptor beta chains below all came from one sample that was sequenced in a study of shared clonotypes between healthy human individuals. Sequencing used immunoSEQ multiplex PCR; TCRdb keeps in-frame clones, though not all of them. The data show millions of clones, roughly 93% seen once. Sequenced sample: naive CD4+ T cells from PBMCs. Described subset: CD45RA+ positively selected. Receptors were obtained from a man aged 18 to 30 in good health. Some clones in this sample may be carry-over from other donors' samples.

The chain has TRBV27 and TRBJ2-6, with D unclear. V gave up 4 bases and J gave up 0 bases, with 7 bases separating them. There are 15 residues in the CDR3. In germline, CDR1 is MNHEY, CDR2 SMNVEV (reference sequence). CDR3 sequence (DNA): TGTGCCAGCAGTTCTCCTGCCTCTGGGGCCAACGTCCTGACTTTC. Its translation: CASSSPASGANVLTF.

This chain links TRBV7-8 with TRBJ2-7; 8 bases match TRBD2. CDR1 is SGHVS, CDR2 FQNEAQ, per germline. This CDR3 contains 15 residues. The V gene end was trimmed by 4 bases and the J gene end by 3 bases; junction bases not matched to a gene: 8. The DNA of the CDR3 is TGTGCCAGCAGCTCGGCTAGCGGGCGCAACTACGAGCAGTACTTC. This codes for CASSSASGRNYEQYF.

This chain uses TRBV5-4 with TRBJ2-6; TRBD1 is a possible D gene (6 bases). Looked up from germline, CDR1 is SGHNT and CDR2 is YYREEE (reference sequence). V was cut by 5 bases and J by 3 bases, with 15 bases left in between. The CDR3 has 16 residues. The CDR3 sequence: CASSSEGRGGANVLTF. The CDR3 DNA sequence: TGTGCCAGCAGTAGCGAGGGCAGGGGTGGGGCCAACGTCCTGACTTTC.

To note about this clone: The same CDR3 is also encoded by other DNA sequences in this sample. V and J are TRBV19 and TRBJ1-5, with D hard to call. Trimming took off 2 bases at V and 0 bases at J, with 5 bases between the two ends. Germline V gene sequence: CDR1 LNHDA, CDR2 SQIVND (reference sequence). The CDR3 sequence is 14 residues long. The chain's CDR3 is CASSISDSNQPQHF. Here the CDR3 DNA reads TGTGCCAGTAGTATATCAGATAGCAATCAGCCCCAGCATTTT.

The gene calls are TRBV6-6 and TRBJ1-4; no clear D. V lost 5 bases and J lost 4, with 14 bases in between. The CDR3 extends over 15 amino acids. Germline loops: CDR1 MNHNY, CDR2 SVGAGI (reference sequence). The CDR3 region is CASSLPGRVNEKLFF. The DNA of the CDR3 is TGTGCCAGCAGTCTCCCCGGACGGGTTAATGAAAAACTGTTTTTT.

The J gene is TRBJ2-1, the V gene TRBV11-3, with TRBD2 matching over 8 bases. The CDR3 contains 15 residues. The germline V gene encodes CDR1 SGHNT and CDR2 YENEEA. J gave up 2 bases and V 5 bases, and 5 bases lay outside the gene matches. The CDR3 spells CASSRGGRAYNEQFF. The CDR3 coding sequence is TGTGCCAGCAGCCGGGGGGGCAGGGCCTACAATGAGCAGTTCTTC.

V usage is TRBV9 and J usage is TRBJ2-1; D not certain. The V gene's germline CDR1 is SGDLS and CDR2 YYNGEE. The CDR3 runs to 14 residues. Trimming shortened V by 1 base and J by 4 bases, and 9 bases separated the two germline ends. This CDR3 is CASSVYSGYNEQFF. As DNA, the CDR3 is TGTGCCAGCAGCGTATACTCGGGTTACAATGAGCAGTTCTTC. The whole variable domain, filled in from reference TRBV9 and TRBJ2-1, reads DSGVTQTPKHLITATGQRVTLRCSPRSGDLSVYWYQQSLDQGLQFLIQYYNGEERAKGNILERFSAQQFPDLHSELNLSSLELGDSALYFCASSVYSGYNEQFFGPGTRLTVL.

Of note for this clone: The identical CDR3 is also encoded by other nucleotide sequences in the sample. The V gene is TRBV28, the J gene TRBJ2-5; 9 nucleotides agree with TRBD1. The germline CDR1 and CDR2 sequences are MDHEN and SYDVKM. The CDR3 length is 15 residues. The J segment lost 1 base and the V segment lost 4 bases, leaving 4 bases of the junction unmatched. CDR3 region: CASSSPGQGQETQYF. DNA for the CDR3: TGTGCCAGCAGTTCGCCGGGACAGGGCCAAGAGACCCAGTACTTC.

The rearrangement links TRBV7-9 to TRBJ1-5, with D uncertain. The CDR3 loop spans 13 amino acids. V lost 5 bases and J 7 bases, leaving 12 bases between the germline ends. The germline V gene has CDR1 SEHNR and CDR2 FQNEAQ (reference sequence). The CDR3 region is CASSPGVGQPQHF. The CDR3 nucleotides read TGTGCCAGCAGCCCCGGGGTCGGCCAGCCCCAGCATTTT.

V is TRBV29-1 and J is TRBJ1-1; D not resolved. There are 13 residues in the CDR3. V lost 2 bases, J lost 3 bases, and 10 bases lay in between. CDR1 SQVTM and CDR2 ANQGSEA come from the germline V gene. In DNA, the CDR3 is TGCAGCGTTGAATCCACCATCTACACTGAAGCTTTCTTT. This translates into CSVESTIYTEAFF.

The J gene is TRBJ2-3, the V gene TRBV7-2; TRBD2 aligns across 12 bases. CDR3 length equals 14 residues. V shed 2 bases, J shed 7 bases, and the junction held 1 base outside the gene matches. The germline V gene encodes CDR1 SGHTA and CDR2 FQGNSA. The CDR3 DNA is TGTGCCAGCAGCTTACTAGCGGGAGGGAATACGCAGTATTTT. Translation: CASSLLAGGNTQYF.

V gene TRBV18 combines with J gene TRBJ2-3; D may be TRBD1 or TRBD2 (5 bases each). The V gene lost 1 base and the J gene lost 1 base, with 15 bases spanning the gap. The germline V gene encodes CDR1 KGHSH and CDR2 LQKENI. The CDR3 length is 17 residues. The CDR3 DNA reads as TGTGCCAGCTCACCACAGTTTTGGGACCCTGGCACAGATACGCAGTATTTT. Translation: CASSPQFWDPGTDTQYF.

The rearrangement links TRBV6-5 to TRBJ1-4; D possibly corresponds to TRBD1 (6 bases). V was shortened by 6 bases and J by 3 bases, with 14 bases between the two germline ends. Looked up from germline, CDR1 is MNHEY and CDR2 is SVGAGI. This CDR3 spans 15 amino acids. As DNA, the CDR3 is TGTGCCAGCAGACCCGGGTACAGGGCTAATGAAAAACTGTTTTTT. Its translation is CASRPGYRANEKLFF.

The chain links TRBV25-1 to TRBJ1-3; D is uncertain. In germline, CDR1 is MGHDK, CDR2 SYGVNS. The CDR3 sequence is 13 residues long. Deletions cut 4 bases from V and 4 bases from J, with 8 bases between. Written as DNA, the CDR3 is TGTGCCAGCAGTGCCTGGTACGGAAACACCATATATTTT. Protein product: CASSAWYGNTIYF.

J is TRBJ1-1 and V is TRBV19; D gene uncertain. CDR1 and CDR2 from the germline V gene are LNHDA and SQIVND (reference sequence). The CDR3 covers 14 residues. V dropped 1 base and J dropped 1 base, with 7 bases sitting between them. The CDR3 here is CASSIGPANTEAFF. The CDR3 DNA reads as TGTGCCAGTAGTATAGGGCCAGCGAACACTGAAGCTTTCTTT.

The CDR3 protein is CASSLPGIPGNTIYF. Here the CDR3 DNA reads TGTGCCAGCAGCCTACCGGGAATACCTGGAAACACCATATATTTT. This chain connects TRBV11-2 to TRBJ1-3; D not resolved. The germline V gene has CDR1 SGHAT and CDR2 FQNNGV. The CDR3 extends over 15 amino acids. Trimming removed 5 bases from V and 2 bases from J, with 13 bases in between.

The chain carries TRBV28 and TRBJ1-4; tentatively, D is TRBD1 (5 bases). The germline V and J ends were trimmed by 5 bases and 0 bases, with 7 bases remaining between them. The CDR3 is 14 residues long. Germline V gene lookup returns CDR1 MDHEN and CDR2 SYDVKM. The CDR3 DNA is TGTGCCAGCAGTCCGGACACAACTAATGAAAAACTGTTTTTT. Translating gives CASSPDTTNEKLFF.

The CDR3 nucleotides are TGTGCCAGCAGCAGCAAACAGGGTGGGGGCGACATTCAGTACTTC. Translation gives CASSSKQGGGDIQYF. This chain uses TRBV5-4 with TRBJ2-4, with D possibly matching TRBD1 (6 bases). Trimming removed 4 bases from V and 8 bases from J, with 19 bases in between. Germline CDR1 SGHNT, CDR2 YYREEE (reference sequence). The CDR3 consists of 15 residues. Full variable domain (rest looked up from reference TRBV5-4 and TRBJ2-4): ETGVTQSPTHLIKTRGQQVTLRCSSQSGHNTVSWYQQALGQGPQFIFQYYREEENGRGNFPPRFSGLQFPNYSSELNVNALELDDSALYLCASSSKQGGGDIQYFGAGTRLSVL.

The gene calls are TRBV7-8 and TRBJ2-3, with TRBD2 matching 8 bases. Germline V gene data show CDR1 as SGHVS and CDR2 as FQNEAQ. This CDR3 spans 16 amino acids. Trimming removed 2 bases from V and 6 bases from J; junction bases left unmatched: 10. CDR3 in amino acids: CASSLKRGMSSDTQYF. CDR3 in DNA: TGTGCCAGCAGCTTAAAGCGGGGGATGTCATCCGATACGCAGTATTTT.

In its sample, this clone was seen once. The chain couples TRBV27 to TRBJ1-1; tentative D call: TRBD1 (5 bases). Per the germline V gene, CDR1 is MNHEY and CDR2 is SMNVEV (reference sequence). This CDR3 contains 15 residues. V was shortened by 9 bases and J by 0 bases, with 17 bases between the two germline ends. CDR3 sequence (DNA): TGTGCCAGTCACCGGGCGGGGCCAATGAACACTGAAGCTTTCTTT. This sequence encodes CASHRAGPMNTEAFF.

The gene calls are TRBV28 and TRBJ2-7, with 8 bases that match TRBD2. This CDR3 comprises 19 residues. Germline CDR1 MDHEN, CDR2 SYDVKM. Trimming at V came to 3 bases and at J to 0 bases, leaving 16 bases not matched to a gene. The CDR3 protein is CASSFYPGYGRAPSYEQYF. For the CDR3, the DNA is TGTGCCAGCAGTTTCTATCCAGGTTACGGGAGGGCCCCCTCCTACGAGCAGTACTTC. Based on the CDR3 plus reference TRBV28 and TRBJ2-7, the full variable domain is DVKVTQSSRYLVKRTGEKVFLECVQDMDHENMFWYRQDPGLGLRLIYFSYDVKMKEKGDIPEGYSVSREKKERFSLILESASTNQTSMYLCASSFYPGYGRAPSYEQYFGPGTRLTVT.

CDR3 DNA sequence: TGTGCCAGCAGCTCGATTACAGATACGCAGTATTTT. This codes for CASSSITDTQYF. The V call is TRBV11-2, the J call TRBJ2-3; D gene ambiguous. Germline V gene sequence: CDR1 SGHAT, CDR2 FQNNGV. The CDR3 spans 12 residues. The V end lost 4 bases, the J end lost 3 bases, and 5 bases lay between the germline ends.

This chain connects TRBV11-2 to TRBJ2-3; D not certain. V lost 5 bases to trimming and J lost 1 base, with 19 bases between them. Germline lookup yields CDR1 SGHAT and CDR2 FQNNGV. This CDR3 contains 17 residues. The DNA of the CDR3 is TGTGCCAGCAGCCCTACGGCAATAGGTCGGGGCACAGATACGCAGTATTTT. It codes for CASSPTAIGRGTDTQYF.

This clone was picked up one time. CDR3 nucleotides: TGTGCCAGCAGCTTTCCCAGGGGGGCGAACACCGGGGAGCTGTTTTTT. Translation: CASSFPRGANTGELFF. The chain joins TRBV7-2 to TRBJ2-2, with D perhaps TRBD1 (7 bases). Trimming removed 3 bases from V and 0 bases from J, with 11 bases in between. This CDR3 has 16 residues. Germline-derived CDR1 and CDR2 are SGHTA and FQGNSA.

The chain recombines TRBV28 with TRBJ1-5, with D hard to call. The germline V gene has CDR1 MDHEN and CDR2 SYDVKM. V lost 7 bases and J lost 2, with 12 bases in between. CDR3 size: 14 residues. In DNA, the CDR3 is TGTGCCAGCACCGCCGGAACGCGCAATCAGCCCCAGCATTTT. Translated: CASTAGTRNQPQHF. Looking up the rest from reference TRBV28 and TRBJ1-5 gives the full variable domain: DVKVTQSSRYLVKRTGEKVFLECVQDMDHENMFWYRQDPGLGLRLIYFSYDVKMKEKGDIPEGYSVSREKKERFSLILESASTNQTSMYLCASTAGTRNQPQHFGDGTRLSIL.

This clone is a singleton in its sample. This CDR3 is also generated by other DNA sequences in the sample. This rearrangement joins TRBV5-1 to TRBJ1-2; no reliable D call. Germline V gene data show CDR1 as SGHRS and CDR2 as YFSETQ. V gave up 0 bases and J gave up 2 bases, with 5 bases separating them. The CDR3 extends over 13 amino acids. CDR3 region: CASSLDPNYGYTF. The CDR3 nucleotides read TGCGCCAGCAGCTTGGATCCAAACTATGGCTACACCTTC.

The rearrangement links TRBV14 to TRBJ2-1; D is ambiguous. V lost 1 base and J 2 bases, leaving 15 bases between the germline ends. The CDR3 length is 17 residues. Germline V gives CDR1 SGHDN, CDR2 FVKESK. The CDR3 DNA is TGTGCCAGCAGCCAAGGTGGGTTATCGGTCACCTACAATGAGCAGTTCTTC. As protein: CASSQGGLSVTYNEQFF.

V usage is TRBV6-6 and J usage is TRBJ2-5, with TRBD2 matching over 13 bases. The J segment lost 6 bases and the V segment lost 3 bases, leaving 4 bases of the junction unmatched. The germline gives CDR1 MNHNY, CDR2 SVGAGI (reference sequence). The CDR3 runs 15 residues. The CDR3 DNA reads as TGTGCCAGCAGTTATGGGACTAGCGGGGCGAAGACCCAGTACTTC. Its translation is CASSYGTSGAKTQYF.

This clone occurred once. V usage is TRBV6-6 and J usage is TRBJ1-6; the D is unclear. With 6 bases removed from V and 7 bases from J, the gap between germline ends came to 10 bases. Germline CDR1 is MNHNY and CDR2 is SVGAGI (reference sequence). The CDR3 loop spans 13 amino acids. Here the CDR3 reads CASRAETNSPLHF. For the CDR3, the DNA is TGTGCCAGCAGAGCTGAGACCAATTCACCCCTCCACTTT.

Notes on this clone: Other DNA sequences from this sample encode an identical CDR3 as well. The chain couples TRBV28 to TRBJ2-6; possibly TRBD2 for D (7 bases). Germline CDR1 MDHEN, CDR2 SYDVKM. The V end lost 6 bases, the J end lost 0 bases, and 9 bases lay between the germline ends. This CDR3 comprises 15 residues. This CDR3 is CASSGGRSGANVLTF. DNA for the CDR3: TGTGCCAGCAGCGGGGGGCGCTCTGGGGCCAACGTCCTGACTTTC. Filled out from reference TRBV28 and TRBJ2-6, the complete variable domain reads DVKVTQSSRYLVKRTGEKVFLECVQDMDHENMFWYRQDPGLGLRLIYFSYDVKMKEKGDIPEGYSVSREKKERFSLILESASTNQTSMYLCASSGGRSGANVLTFGAGSRLTVL.

The rearrangement uses TRBV5-8 and TRBJ2-2; no clear D. The V end lost 4 bases, the J end lost 6 bases, and 16 bases lay between the germline ends. The CDR3 contains 15 residues. Looked up from germline, CDR1 is SGHTS and CDR2 is YDEGEE. The CDR3 loop is CASSLYARLSGELFF. CDR3 in DNA: TGTGCCAGCAGCCTATACGCGAGATTGTCCGGGGAGCTGTTTTTT.